This T cell receptor (beta chain) was recovered during a study of T cell changes during pregnancy in multiple sclerosis. V lost 7 bases, J lost 0 bases, and 9 bases stayed unmatched. Germline V gene lookup returns CDR1 SGHRS and CDR2 YFSETQ. This CDR3 contains 16 residues. Sequenced by immunoSEQ multiplex PCR; TCRdb stores in-frame clones only, minus some. The repertoire holds approximately 61,000 clones, with around 90% as singletons. This sample comprised peripheral blood, obtained in the first trimester of pregnancy. The receptor was isolated from a female donor with multiple sclerosis, enrolled in a pregnancy study. The V and J genes are TRBV5-1 and TRBJ1-2; 10 bases are shared with TRBD1. The CDR3 DNA reads as TGCGCCAGCGGACCGACAGGGGGCCTAGCTAACTATGGCTACACCTTC. Its translation: CASGPTGGLANYGYTF.